The sequence of this T cell receptor (beta chain) was determined in a study of T cells in Graves' hyperthyroidism and ophthalmopathy. The V gene's germline CDR1 is SNHLY and CDR2 FYNNEI. The V gene lost 7 bases and the J gene lost 1 base, with 11 bases spanning the gap. This CDR3 has 13 residues. Researchers amplified the TCR beta CDR3 regions from RNA transcripts. Carried out on the TCR CDR3, a first-round RT-PCR used the HTBI primer set. TCRdb itself ran the multiplex PCR reads through MiXCR, one entry per CDR3 protein. This sample carries about 560,000 distinct CDR3 sequences, roughly 17% of them seen once, and the ten largest clones take about 17%. General study findings and limits: Using 13 V-J features, a model discriminated ophthalmopathy from stable hyperthyroidism.

In regard to this clonotype: Its antigen is not identified.

This TCR derives from a woman younger than 30 with Graves' hyperthyroidism. Sample: blood. The gene calls are TRBV2 and TRBJ2-7; D perhaps matches TRBD2 (5 bases). The CDR3 loop reads CASKRDASYEQYF. In DNA, the CDR3 is TGTGCCAGCAAGAGGGATGCGTCCTACGAGCAGTACTTC.